This T cell receptor (beta chain) was documented in a study of blood T cell repertoires in COVID-19. Study as a whole: Sources were T cells, B-cell-depleted T cells, or PBMCs; the material itself was cDNA or gDNA.

The repertoire was sequenced with immunoSEQ multiplex PCR; TCRdb's copy has only in-frame clones and lacks some. The profile shows under 250,000 clones, approximately 77% of them singletons. This clone was detected once. The sequencing sample was made of peripheral blood. This TCR was recovered from an elderly woman with acute or convalescent COVID-19.

The CDR3, as DNA: TGTGCCAGTAGTATAGGGGGCAGCCCCAATCAGCCCCAGCATTTT. Residues: CASSIGGSPNQPQHF. The chain carries TRBV19 and TRBJ1-5, with D possibly TRBD1 on 5 matching bases. This CDR3 spans 15 amino acids. Germline CDR1 reads LNHDA; CDR2 reads SQIVND (reference sequence). The V and J ends lost 1 base and 3 bases respectively, with 10 bases between them.